The entry below gives a single TCR beta chain sequence along with its context. The antigen this receptor binds is unknown. No base-level quality is on record; no much larger clone is a single base apart. The treatment or condition label for this specimen denotes: live attenuated yellow fever vaccine strain. PBMCs were isolated from peripheral blood using a standard Ficoll-Paque protocol. Dynabeads CD4 and CD8 positive selection kits were used to isolate the CD4 and CD8 T-cell fractions. RNA was extracted with TriZol from bulk PBMCs, CD4 and CD8 fractions, and dextramer-positive and dextramer-negative fractions. This record belongs to a study of T cells after yellow fever vaccination (dated by TCRdb to 2018 to 2020). Background for the entire study: The SMART-Seq v4 Ultra Low Input RNA kit was used to prepare libraries from fractions with low cell numbers. Two healthy male donors, one aged 18 to 29 and one aged 30 to 40 years, were included in the cohort. To track T-cell clones before and after primary and booster YFV17D yellow fever vaccination, bulk TCR alpha and beta repertoires were sequenced longitudinally. Blood samples were taken at several timepoints before and after primary and secondary immunization, and bulk PBMC replicates and cell subsets were isolated. What the study reported, not specific to this receptor: A small fraction of clonotypes showed up in both the CD4 and CD8 compartments, probably as a result of convergent recombination. Because abundant contaminating clonotypes from the bulk population could be contained in FACS-sorted repertoires, computational filtering was required. Compared with the primary T-cell response, the secondary T-cell response was weaker but faster, peaking on day 5 rather than day 15. After the booster, most of the clones that had expanded following primary vaccination were detected again (just under 97% of CD4 and roughly 90% of CD8), which suggests that memory was broadly maintained. The study included only a couple of donors, which limits how far the findings can be generalized.

TCR cDNA was synthesized by 5'RACE template switching, which introduced a universal primer site and unique molecular identifiers. cDNA synthesis was primed from both the TCR alpha and TCR beta constant segments. Libraries were amplified in two PCR steps, with sample barcodes and sequencing adapters added in the second step. Libraries were sequenced on Illumina HiSeq 2500 (2x100 bp) or NovaSeq (2x150 bp). In the original analysis: MIGEC was used to demultiplex reads and collapse the reads into UMI consensus sequences, and MiXCR was used for V(D)J alignment. Clonotypes responding to the vaccine were identified with edgeR on replicate PBMC samples, with the criteria of FDR below 0.01 and a log2 fold change above 5 up to day 15. Bulk clonotypes were assigned CD4 or CD8 identity according to which sequenced CD4 or CD8 repertoire held them at higher abundance. TCRdb redid the processing of the public reads, applying fastp at Q25 and MiXCR, and retained in-frame beta chains. Every CDR3 protein is listed once, alongside the most common genes and DNA of its rows. The authors' filters were not applied to this entry. The sample yields about 120,000 distinct CDR3 sequences; around 8% were counted once. The top ten constitute less than 30% of the sample.

The sequence was collected from a young man who received the YFV17D yellow fever vaccine. The sample in question was CD8+ T cells sorted from PBMCs, obtained 45 days after the yellow fever booster vaccination.

The CDR3 in this case is CASSPGLVSEQYF. The nucleotides read TGTGCCAGCAGCCCCGGACTCGTCAGCGAGCAGTACTTC. This receptor chain uses TRBV7-8 and TRBJ2-7; D gene: possibly TRBD2, on 5 matching bases. Trimming removed 5 bases from V and 6 bases from J, leaving 14 bases between the germline ends. CDR1 and CDR2, per the germline V gene, are SGHVS and FQNEAQ. The CDR3 has 13 amino acids, counting the end cysteine and phenylalanine. The DNA shown is the 39-base CDR3, in frame from base 1. Reference TRBV7-8 and TRBJ2-7 proteins supply the regions before and after the CDR3; the full variable domain is: GAGVSQSPRYKVAKRGQDVALRCDPISGHVSLFWYQQALGQGPEFLTYFQNEAQLDKSGLPSDRFFAERPEGSVSTLKIQRTQQEDSAVYLCASSPGLVSEQYFGPGTRLTVT.